In this sample, the clone carrying this T cell receptor (beta chain) turned up many times. The antigen remains unidentified. The sample originates from a study of T cell repertoires in cytomegalovirus infection. Overall study context: Used in the study were CMV epitopes, some recently identified and HLA-C-restricted, others well-studied and HLA-B-restricted. Through public TCR beta signatures, both CMV infection and matching HLA type were indicated. Study-level results: The study found HLA-C-restricted CMV-specific TCR beta clonotypes dominating the ex vivo response. Carriers of CMV and the relevant HLA type were discriminated by public TCR beta frequency.

Using its own MiXCR run on the reads, TCRdb lists one record per CDR3 protein. The table lists 700,000 to 950,000 distinct CDR3 sequences, 32% of them singletons. The sequence came from a human donor in good health (CMV status not recorded). Some clones in this sample may be carry-over from other donors' samples. This sample comprised cultured CD8+ T cells from PBMCs, obtained from culture after CMV antigen stimulation.

Here the CDR3 reads CASSRMNTEAFF. As DNA, the CDR3 is TGTGCCAGCAGCCGTATGAACACTGAAGCTTTCTTT. The rearrangement uses TRBV7-9 and TRBJ1-1, with unresolved D. Trimming removed 5 bases from V and 0 bases from J, with 4 bases in between. The CDR3 covers 12 residues. From germline, CDR1 is SEHNR and CDR2 FQNEAQ (reference sequence).